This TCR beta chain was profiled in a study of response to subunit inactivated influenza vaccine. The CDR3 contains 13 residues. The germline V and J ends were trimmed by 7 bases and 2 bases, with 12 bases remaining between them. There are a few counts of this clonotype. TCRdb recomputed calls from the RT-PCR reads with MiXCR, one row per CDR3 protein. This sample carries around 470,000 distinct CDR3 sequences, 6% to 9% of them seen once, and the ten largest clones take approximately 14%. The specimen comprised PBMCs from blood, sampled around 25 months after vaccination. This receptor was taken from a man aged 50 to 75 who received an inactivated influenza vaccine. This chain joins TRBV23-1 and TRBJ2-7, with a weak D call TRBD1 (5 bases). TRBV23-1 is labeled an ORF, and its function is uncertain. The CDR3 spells CASTMGRTYEQYF. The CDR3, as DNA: TGCGCCAGCACCATGGGGCGAACCTACGAGCAGTACTTC.